This TCR beta chain was recorded in a study of T-cell memory formation after mild COVID-19. This clonotype was observed once. Germline assignment: CDR1 SGHKS and CDR2 YYEKEE (reference sequence). The CDR3 sequence is 15 residues long. Trimming cost V 6 bases and J 0 bases; bases outside gene matches: 5. TCRdb re-called the 5' RACE reads through MiXCR, storing one row per CDR3 protein. The sample lists under 250,000 distinct CDR3 sequences, roughly 15% occurring once. The TCR comes from an adult woman who had mild COVID-19 (a few samples of this study predate the infection). Cell type and time point are not known. V and J are TRBV5-5 and TRBJ2-1; 8 bases align to TRBD2. The sequenced sample was PBMCs or a T cell subset sorted from them (not recorded which). CDR3 nucleotides: TGTGCCAGCACTTTAGCGGGAAACTCCTACAATGAGCAGTTCTTC. Translating it yields CASTLAGNSYNEQFF.